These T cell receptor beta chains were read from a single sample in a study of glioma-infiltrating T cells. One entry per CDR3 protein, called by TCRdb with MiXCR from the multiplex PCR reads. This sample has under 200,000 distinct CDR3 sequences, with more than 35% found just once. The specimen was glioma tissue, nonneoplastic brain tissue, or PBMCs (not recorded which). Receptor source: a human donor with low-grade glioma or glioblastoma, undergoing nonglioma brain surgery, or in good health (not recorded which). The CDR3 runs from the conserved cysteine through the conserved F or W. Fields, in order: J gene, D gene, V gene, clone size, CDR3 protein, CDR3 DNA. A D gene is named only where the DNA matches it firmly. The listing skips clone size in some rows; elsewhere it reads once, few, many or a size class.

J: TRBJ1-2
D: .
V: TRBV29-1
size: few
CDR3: CSVEEGLDYGYTF
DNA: TGCAGCGTTGAAGAGGGGTTGGACTATGGCTACACCTTC

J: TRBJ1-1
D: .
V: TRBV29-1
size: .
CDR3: CSVEMAYSNTESFF
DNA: TGCAGCGTTGAAATGGCCTATTCGAACACTGAATCTTTCTTT

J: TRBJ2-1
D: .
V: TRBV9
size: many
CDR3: CASSDNSGEQFF
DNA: TGTGCCAGCAGCGATAATAGTGGTGAGCAGTTCTTC

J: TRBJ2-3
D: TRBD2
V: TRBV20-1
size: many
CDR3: CSASSSGADTQYF
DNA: TGCAGTGCTAGCTCTAGCGGGGCAGATACGCAGTATTTT

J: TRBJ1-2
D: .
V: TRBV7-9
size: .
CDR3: CASSLIGRYGYTF
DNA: TGTGCCAGCAGCTTAATCGGCCGTTATGGCTACACCTTC

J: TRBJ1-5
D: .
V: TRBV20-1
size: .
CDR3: CSATLIGSDHNQPQHF
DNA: TGCAGTGCTACCCTAATCGGATCTGACCACAATCAGCCCCAGCATTTT

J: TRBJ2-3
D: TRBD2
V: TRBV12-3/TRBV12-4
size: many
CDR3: CASSSPLAGGTDTQYF
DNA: TGTGCCAGCAGTTCCCCACTAGCGGGAGGTACAGATACGCAGTATTTT

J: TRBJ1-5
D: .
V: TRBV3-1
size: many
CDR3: CASSRQINQPQHF
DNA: TGTGCCAGCAGCCGACAGATCAATCAGCCCCAGCATTTT

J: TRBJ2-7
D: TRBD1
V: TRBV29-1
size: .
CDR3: CSVEGQGAISYEQYF
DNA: TGCAGCGTTGAGGGACAGGGTGCGATCTCCTACGAGCAGTACTTC

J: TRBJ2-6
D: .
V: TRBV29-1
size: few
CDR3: CSVVGSRNSGANVLTF
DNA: TGCAGCGTTGTCGGCAGCAGAAATTCTGGGGCCAACGTCCTGACTTTC

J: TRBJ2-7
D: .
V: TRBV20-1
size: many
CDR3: CSALMGEQYF
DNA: TGCAGTGCCCTAATGGGCGAGCAGTACTTC

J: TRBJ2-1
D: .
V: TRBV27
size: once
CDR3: CASSLSRRGNEQFF
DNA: TGTGCCAGCAGTCTTAGCCGCAGGGGCAATGAGCAGTTCTTC

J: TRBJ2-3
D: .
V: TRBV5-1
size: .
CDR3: CASSEVSSTQYF
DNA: TGCGCCAGCAGCGAAGTTAGTAGTACGCAGTATTTT

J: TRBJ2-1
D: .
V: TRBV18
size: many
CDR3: CASSQSEQFF
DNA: TGTGCCAGCTCACAAAGTGAGCAGTTCTTC

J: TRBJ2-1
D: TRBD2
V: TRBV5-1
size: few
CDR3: CASSLETSGQQFF
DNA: TGCGCCAGCAGCTTGGAGACTAGCGGGCAGCAGTTCTTC

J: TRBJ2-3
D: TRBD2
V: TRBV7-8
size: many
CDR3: CASSPSGGDTQYF
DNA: TGTGCCAGCAGCCCGTCGGGGGGAGATACGCAGTATTTT

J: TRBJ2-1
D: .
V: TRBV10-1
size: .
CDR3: CASSLEPQRSVNNEQFF
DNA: TGCGCCAGCAGTTTAGAGCCCCAGCGGTCCGTAAACAATGAGCAGTTCTTC

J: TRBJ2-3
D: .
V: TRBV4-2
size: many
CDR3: CASSQDLGADTQYF
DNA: TGTGCCAGCAGCCAAGACCTAGGCGCAGATACGCAGTATTTT

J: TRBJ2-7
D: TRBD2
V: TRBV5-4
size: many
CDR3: CASSPRLAGGEQYF
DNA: TGTGCCAGCAGTCCCCGGCTAGCGGGGGGCGAGCAGTACTTC

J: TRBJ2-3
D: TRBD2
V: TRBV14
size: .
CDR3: CASSRLAGGDTQYF
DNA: TGTGCCAGCAGCCGACTAGCGGGGGGAGATACGCAGTATTTT

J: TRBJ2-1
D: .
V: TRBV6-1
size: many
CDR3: CASSFGPRQEQFF
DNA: TGTGCCAGCAGTTTCGGGCCCCGTCAAGAGCAGTTCTTC

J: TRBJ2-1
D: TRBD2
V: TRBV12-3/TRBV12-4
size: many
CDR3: CASSFQLADEQFF
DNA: TGTGCCAGCAGTTTCCAACTAGCGGATGAGCAGTTCTTC

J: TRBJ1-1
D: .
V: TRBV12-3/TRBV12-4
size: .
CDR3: CASSFAGTSEAFF
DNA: TGTGCCAGCAGTTTTGCCGGGACTTCTGAAGCTTTCTTT

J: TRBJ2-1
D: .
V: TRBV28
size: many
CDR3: CASSTNARGSSYNEQFF
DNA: TGTGCCAGCAGTACAAACGCTAGGGGTAGCTCCTACAATGAGCAGTTCTTC

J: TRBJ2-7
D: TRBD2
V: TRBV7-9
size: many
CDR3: CASSSTSGSYEQYF
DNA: TGTGCCAGCAGCTCCACTAGCGGGAGCTACGAGCAGTACTTC

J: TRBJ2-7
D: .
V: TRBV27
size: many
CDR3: CATAQGTSYEQYF
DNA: TGTGCCACTGCCCAGGGAACCTCCTACGAGCAGTACTTC

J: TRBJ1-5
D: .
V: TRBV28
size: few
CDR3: CASSTKTGPRSNQPQHF
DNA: TGTGCCAGTAGTACAAAGACAGGTCCGAGGAGCAATCAGCCCCAGCATTTT

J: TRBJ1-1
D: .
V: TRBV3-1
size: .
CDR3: CASSDGLLLSEAFF
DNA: TGTGCCAGCAGCGACGGACTGCTTTTGTCTGAAGCTTTCTTT

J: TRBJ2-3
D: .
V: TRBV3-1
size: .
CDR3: CASSQTTGDLLYTDTQYF
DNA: TGTGCCAGCAGCCAAACCACAGGGGACTTACTCTACACAGATACGCAGTATTTT